The next 5 T cell receptor beta chains were all read from a single sample in a study of beta chain features in type 1 diabetes listed by TCRdb under 2018. General findings and caveats noted by the study authors: A moderate but significant shortening of TCRB CDR3 length was observed in type 1 diabetes patients in all four CD4+ subsets.

Library preparation was by the immunoSEQ multiplex PCR assay. The entire isolated RNA was reverse transcribed using the High Capacity cDNA Reverse Transcription Kit, and thus expressed TCRB transcripts were sequenced. What TCRdb holds here is the immuneACCESS table cut down to in-frame rearrangements. Part of the clones is not present; checked against another copy, under half of the missing clones reflect an unresolved V gene, and the others are unexplained. The sample includes around 260,000 clones, with about 20% observed a single time. The top ten hold 0.028% of the sample. Which antigens these TCRs recognize remains unknown. Sequencing was performed on naive CD4+ T cells from blood. The cell subset or site label here, explained by the study, means: true naive CD4+ T cells. The receptors here all came from a woman aged 40 to 50 with type 1 diabetes.

This clone turned up a few times. This chain uses TRBV19 with TRBJ2-1, with 8 positions matching TRBD2. The V gene end was trimmed by 3 bases and the J gene end by 0 bases; junction bases not matched to a gene: 7. Germline assignment: CDR1 LNHDA and CDR2 SQIVND (reference sequence). The CDR3 is 17 amino acids. CDR3 nucleotides: TGTGCCAGTAGTATGAGCGGGAGCCAGAGCTCCTACAATGAGCAGTTCTTC. As protein: CASSMSGSQSSYNEQFF.

This clone turned up a few times. The rearrangement links TRBV28 to TRBJ1-6; the D is unclear. V gave up 6 bases and J gave up 7 bases, with 13 bases separating them. This CDR3 has 14 residues. Germline CDR1 MDHEN, CDR2 SYDVKM. DNA of the CDR3: TGTGCCAGCAGGCGGGGAGCGTGGAATTCACCCCTCCACTTT. Translation gives CASRRGAWNSPLHF.

The chain has TRBV18 and TRBJ1-1; D gene uncertain. CDR3 length equals 13 residues. Trimming removed 2 bases from V and 7 bases from J, with 11 bases in between. CDR1 and CDR2 from the germline V gene are KGHSH and LQKENI. DNA of the CDR3: TGTGCCAGCTCACCAGCGGGTTTTGGTGAAGCTTTCTTT. The encoded protein is CASSPAGFGEAFF.

There are a few counts of this clone. This rearrangement joins TRBV7-2 to TRBJ1-1; 8 nucleotides match TRBD1. Germline CDR1 reads SGHTA; CDR2 reads FQGNSA. The CDR3 covers 15 residues. The ends lost 3 bases at V and 1 base at J; junction bases unmatched: 4. The CDR3 is CASSFQTGANTEAFF. The DNA of the CDR3 is TGTGCCAGCAGCTTCCAGACAGGGGCGAACACTGAAGCTTTCTTT.

This clone was detected a few times. The rearrangement links TRBV28 to TRBJ1-2; D may be TRBD1 (5 bases). Germline V gene data show CDR1 as MDHEN and CDR2 as SYDVKM. This CDR3 region has 12 residues. V dropped 5 bases and J dropped 8 bases, with 12 bases sitting between them. The CDR3 region is CASSGQGLGYTF. The CDR3 bases are TGTGCCAGCAGTGGGCAGGGACTGGGCTACACCTTC.